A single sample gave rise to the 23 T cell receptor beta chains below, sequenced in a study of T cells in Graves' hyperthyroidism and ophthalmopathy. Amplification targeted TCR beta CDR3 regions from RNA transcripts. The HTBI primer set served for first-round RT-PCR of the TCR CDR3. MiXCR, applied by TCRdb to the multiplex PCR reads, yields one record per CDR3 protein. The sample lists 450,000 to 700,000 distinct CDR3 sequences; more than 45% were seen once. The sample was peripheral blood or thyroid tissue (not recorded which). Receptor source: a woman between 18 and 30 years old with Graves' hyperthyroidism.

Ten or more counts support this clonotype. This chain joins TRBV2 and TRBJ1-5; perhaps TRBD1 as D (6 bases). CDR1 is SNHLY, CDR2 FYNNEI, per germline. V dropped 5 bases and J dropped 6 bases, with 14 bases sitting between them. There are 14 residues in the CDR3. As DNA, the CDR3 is TGTGCCAGCAGTATCGGGGGCGCGGGTCAGCCCCAGCATTTT. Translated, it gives CASSIGGAGQPQHF.

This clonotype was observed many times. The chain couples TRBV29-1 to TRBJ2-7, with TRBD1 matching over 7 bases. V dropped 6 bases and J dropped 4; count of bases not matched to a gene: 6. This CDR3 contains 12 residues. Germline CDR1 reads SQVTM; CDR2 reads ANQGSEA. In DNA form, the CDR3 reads TGCAGCGTGGCCGGGACAGTATACGAGCAGTACTTC. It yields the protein CSVAGTVYEQYF.

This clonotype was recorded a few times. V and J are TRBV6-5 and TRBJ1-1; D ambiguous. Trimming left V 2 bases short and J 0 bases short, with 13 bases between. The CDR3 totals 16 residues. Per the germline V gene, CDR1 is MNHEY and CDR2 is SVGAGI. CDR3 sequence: CASSYGQDLMNTEAFF. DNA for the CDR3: TGTGCCAGCAGTTACGGGCAGGACCTCATGAACACTGAAGCTTTCTTT.

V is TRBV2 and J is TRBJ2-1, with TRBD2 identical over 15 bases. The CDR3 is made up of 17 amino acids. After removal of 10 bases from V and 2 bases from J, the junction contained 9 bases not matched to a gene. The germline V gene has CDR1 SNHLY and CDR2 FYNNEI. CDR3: CAKTRGTSGRTYNEQFF. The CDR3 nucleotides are TGTGCCAAAACCCGTGGGACTAGCGGGAGGACCTACAATGAGCAGTTCTTC.

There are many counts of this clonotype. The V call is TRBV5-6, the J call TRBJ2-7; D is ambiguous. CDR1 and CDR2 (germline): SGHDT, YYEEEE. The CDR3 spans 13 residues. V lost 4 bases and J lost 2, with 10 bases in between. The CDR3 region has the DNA TGTGCCAGCAGCCCTTTTGTGGCCTACGAGCAGTACTTC. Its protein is CASSPFVAYEQYF.

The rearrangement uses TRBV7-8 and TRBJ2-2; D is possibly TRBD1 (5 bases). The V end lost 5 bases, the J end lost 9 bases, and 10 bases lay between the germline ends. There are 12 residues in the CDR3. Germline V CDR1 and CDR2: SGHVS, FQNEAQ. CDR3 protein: CASSAGKWELFF. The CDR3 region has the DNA TGTGCCAGCAGCGCAGGGAAGTGGGAGCTGTTTTTT.

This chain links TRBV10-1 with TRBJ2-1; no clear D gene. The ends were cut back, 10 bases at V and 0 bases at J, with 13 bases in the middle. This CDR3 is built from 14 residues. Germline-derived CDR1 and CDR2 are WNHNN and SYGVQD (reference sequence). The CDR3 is CAILVGISYNEQFF. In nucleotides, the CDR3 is TGCGCCATCTTAGTTGGTATCTCCTACAATGAGCAGTTCTTC.

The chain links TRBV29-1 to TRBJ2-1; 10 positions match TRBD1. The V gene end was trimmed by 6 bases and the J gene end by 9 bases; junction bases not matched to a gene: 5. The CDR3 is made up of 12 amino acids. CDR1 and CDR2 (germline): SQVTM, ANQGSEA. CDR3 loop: CSVRQGAGEQFF. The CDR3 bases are TGCAGCGTCCGACAGGGGGCCGGTGAGCAGTTCTTC.

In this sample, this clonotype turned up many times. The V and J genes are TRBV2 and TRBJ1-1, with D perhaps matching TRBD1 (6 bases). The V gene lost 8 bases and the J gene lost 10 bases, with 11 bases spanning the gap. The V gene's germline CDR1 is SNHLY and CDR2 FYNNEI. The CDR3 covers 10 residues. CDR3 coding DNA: TGTGCCAGCGGGGGCGGGGTAGCTTTCTTT. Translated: CASGGGVAFF.

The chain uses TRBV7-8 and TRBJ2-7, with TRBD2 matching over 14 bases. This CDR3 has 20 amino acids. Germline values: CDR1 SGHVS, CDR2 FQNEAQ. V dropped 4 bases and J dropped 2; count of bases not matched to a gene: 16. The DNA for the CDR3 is TGTGCCAGCAGCTCATCCCGGTTAGGGACTAGCGGGGGCCACCCCTACGAGCAGTACTTC. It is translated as CASSSSRLGTSGGHPYEQYF. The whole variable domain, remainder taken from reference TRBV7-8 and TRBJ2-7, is GAGVSQSPRYKVAKRGQDVALRCDPISGHVSLFWYQQALGQGPEFLTYFQNEAQLDKSGLPSDRFFAERPEGSVSTLKIQRTQQEDSAVYLCASSSSRLGTSGGHPYEQYFGPGTRLTVT.

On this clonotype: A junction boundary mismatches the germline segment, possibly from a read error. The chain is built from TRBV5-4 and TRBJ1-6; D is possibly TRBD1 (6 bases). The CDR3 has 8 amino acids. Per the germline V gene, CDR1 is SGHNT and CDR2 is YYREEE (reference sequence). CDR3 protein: CASSSQGF. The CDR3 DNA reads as TGTGCCAGCAGCTCGCAGGGGTTT.

The CDR3 is CASSLAGLAGAFF. CDR3 sequence (DNA): TGTGCCAGCAGCTTAGCGGGACTAGCGGGAGCTTTCTTT. The chain links TRBV7-2 to TRBJ1-1, with a weak D call TRBD1 (5 bases). CDR3 length: 13 amino acids. V lost 0 bases and J lost 10, with 12 bases in between. CDR1 and CDR2 from the germline V gene are SGHTA and FQGNSA.

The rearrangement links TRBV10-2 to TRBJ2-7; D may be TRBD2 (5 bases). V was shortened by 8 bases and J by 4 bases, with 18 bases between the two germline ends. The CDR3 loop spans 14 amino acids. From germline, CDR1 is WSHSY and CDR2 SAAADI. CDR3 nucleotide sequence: TGCGCCAGCTTAGCGCAGGTAGCTGGGTACGAGCAGTACTTC. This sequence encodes CASLAQVAGYEQYF.

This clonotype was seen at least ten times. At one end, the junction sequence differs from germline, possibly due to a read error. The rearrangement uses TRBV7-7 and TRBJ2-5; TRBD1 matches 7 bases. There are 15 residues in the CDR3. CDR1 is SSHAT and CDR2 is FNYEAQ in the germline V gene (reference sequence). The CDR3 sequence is CASSLGDRVGETQYF. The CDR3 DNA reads TGTGCTAGCAGCTTAGGTGACAGGGTGGGAGAGACCCAGTACTTC.

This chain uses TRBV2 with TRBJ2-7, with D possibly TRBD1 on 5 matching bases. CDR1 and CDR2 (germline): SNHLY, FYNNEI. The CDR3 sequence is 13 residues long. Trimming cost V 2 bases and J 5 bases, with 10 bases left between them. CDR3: CASSELLGDEQYF. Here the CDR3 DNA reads TGTGCCAGCAGTGAACTGCTAGGGGACGAGCAGTACTTC.

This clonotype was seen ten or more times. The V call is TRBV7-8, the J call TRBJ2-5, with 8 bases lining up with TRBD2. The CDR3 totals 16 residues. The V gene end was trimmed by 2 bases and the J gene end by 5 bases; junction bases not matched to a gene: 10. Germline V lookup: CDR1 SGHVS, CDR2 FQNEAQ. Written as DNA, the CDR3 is TGTGCCAGCAGCTTAATCTACGGGAGGGTGCGGGAGACCCAGTACTTC. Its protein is CASSLIYGRVRETQYF.

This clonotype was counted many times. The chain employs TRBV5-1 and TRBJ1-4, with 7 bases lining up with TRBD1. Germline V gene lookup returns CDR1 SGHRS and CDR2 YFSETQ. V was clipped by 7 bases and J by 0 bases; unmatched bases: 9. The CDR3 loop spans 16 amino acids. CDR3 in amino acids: CASQTGEAATNEKLFF. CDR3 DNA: TGCGCCAGCCAAACAGGGGAGGCAGCAACTAATGAAAAACTGTTTTTT.

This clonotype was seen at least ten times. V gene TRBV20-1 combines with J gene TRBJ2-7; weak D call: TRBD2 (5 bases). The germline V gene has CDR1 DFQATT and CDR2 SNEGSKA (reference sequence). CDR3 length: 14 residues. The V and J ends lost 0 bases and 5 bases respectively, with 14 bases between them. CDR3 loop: CSARDGETTNEQYF. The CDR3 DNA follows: TGCAGTGCTAGAGATGGGGAGACCACTAACGAGCAGTACTTC.

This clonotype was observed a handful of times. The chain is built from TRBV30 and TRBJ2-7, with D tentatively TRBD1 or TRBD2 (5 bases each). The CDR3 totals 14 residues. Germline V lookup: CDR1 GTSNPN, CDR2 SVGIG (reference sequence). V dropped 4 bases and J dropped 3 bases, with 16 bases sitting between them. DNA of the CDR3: TGTGCCTGGAACTGGGACGGTACCAACTACGAGCAGTACTTC. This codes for CAWNWDGTNYEQYF.

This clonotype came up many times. The CDR3 spells CSVGFGGLNTEAFF. CDR3 in DNA: TGCAGCGTTGGGTTCGGGGGTCTAAACACTGAAGCTTTCTTT. This chain uses TRBV29-1 with TRBJ1-1; D perhaps matches TRBD1 (5 bases). The CDR3 has 14 residues. Trimming pared 4 bases from V and 2 bases from J, leaving 14 bases between. Germline lookup yields CDR1 SQVTM and CDR2 ANQGSEA.

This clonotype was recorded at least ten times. The CDR3 is CASSDHEQYF. As DNA, the CDR3 is TGTGCCAGCAGTGACCACGAGCAGTACTTC. J is TRBJ2-7 and V is TRBV6-4, with D hard to call. V was trimmed by 2 bases and J by 5 bases, leaving 1 base between them. Germline V gene data show CDR1 as MRHNA and CDR2 as SNTAGT. The CDR3 has 10 residues.

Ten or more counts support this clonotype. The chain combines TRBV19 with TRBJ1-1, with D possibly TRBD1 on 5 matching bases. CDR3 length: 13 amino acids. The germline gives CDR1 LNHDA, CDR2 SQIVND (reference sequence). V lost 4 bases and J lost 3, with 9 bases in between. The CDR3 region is CASSNRGDTEAFF. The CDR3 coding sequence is TGTGCCAGTAGTAACCGGGGGGACACTGAAGCTTTCTTT.

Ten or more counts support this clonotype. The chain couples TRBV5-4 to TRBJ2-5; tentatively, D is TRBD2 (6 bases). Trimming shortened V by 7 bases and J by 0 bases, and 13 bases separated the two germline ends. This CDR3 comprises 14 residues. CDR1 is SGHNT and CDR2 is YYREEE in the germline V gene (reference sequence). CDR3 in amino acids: CASRRGGNQETQYF. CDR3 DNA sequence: TGTGCCAGCCGACGGGGCGGGAACCAAGAGACCCAGTACTTC.